This passage covers 25 T cell receptor beta chains from one sample sequenced in a study of technical replicates of blood from several donors (TCRdb year 2017). Library method: the immunoSEQ multiplex PCR assay. TCRdb took over this immuneACCESS table, retaining in-frame rearrangements with V and J assigned. Such tables are incomplete; in checked studies, under half of the missing clones stem from an unresolved V gene, and the remainder is unexplained. The sample table lists over 85,000 clones, almost 97% of them with a count of one. The top ten clones comprise around 0.37% of the sample. Sequenced: T cells isolated from PBMCs. The receptor set was obtained from a human donor in good health.

The V call is TRBV7-2, the J call TRBJ2-7; 13 bases line up with TRBD2. Germline V gene data show CDR1 as SGHTA and CDR2 as FQGNSA. V was clipped by 5 bases and J by 2 bases; unmatched bases: 6. The CDR3 runs to 16 residues. CDR3 region: CASSPGLAGIAYEQYF. CDR3 nucleotide sequence: TGTGCCAGCAGCCCGGGACTAGCGGGGATAGCCTACGAGCAGTACTTC.

The chain recombines TRBV6-1 with TRBJ1-1, with D hard to call. CDR3 length equals 11 residues. Germline CDR1 is MNHNS and CDR2 is SASEGT. V shed 6 bases and J shed 5 bases, with 7 bases lying between them. The CDR3 is CASRTRTEAFF. The CDR3 DNA sequence: TGTGCCAGCAGGACGAGGACTGAAGCTTTCTTT.

The V call is TRBV29-1, the J call TRBJ1-1, with D unresolved. V lost 4 bases to trimming and J lost 10 bases, with 22 bases between them. Per germline, CDR1 SQVTM and CDR2 ANQGSEA. The length of the CDR3 is 14 residues. The CDR3 here is CSVASLLGSPGAFF. The CDR3 DNA follows: TGCAGCGTTGCGTCGTTATTAGGTTCGCCGGGAGCTTTCTTT.

J is TRBJ2-1 and V is TRBV27; D is possibly TRBD1 (6 bases). Germline CDR1 MNHEY, CDR2 SMNVEV (reference sequence). V was trimmed by 8 bases and J by 6 bases, leaving 17 bases between them. The CDR3 runs 14 residues. CDR3 region: CASHRPQGFNEQFF. CDR3 bases: TGTGCCAGCCACCGGCCCCAGGGGTTCAATGAGCAGTTCTTC.

In the case of this clone: A junction end diverges from the germline sequence, so it may reflect a read error. This chain joins TRBV27 and TRBJ2-1, with D tentatively TRBD2 (5 bases). Germline CDR1 MNHEY, CDR2 SMNVEV (reference sequence). CDR3 length equals 14 residues. The CDR3 DNA follows: TGTGCCAGCTGTTTAGCGTTTCCAAATAGTGAGCAGTTCTTC. Translation gives CASCLAFPNSEQFF.

The gene calls are TRBV11-3 and TRBJ2-7; D unclear. The CDR3 is 14 amino acids. The germline V gene has CDR1 SGHNT and CDR2 YENEEA. V lost 3 bases and J 0 bases, leaving 9 bases between the germline ends. DNA for the CDR3: TGTGCCAGCAGCTTCGTTACTGGCTCCTACGAGCAGTACTTC. This gives the protein CASSFVTGSYEQYF.

The rearrangement links TRBV5-4 to TRBJ1-1, with 7 positions matching TRBD1. Germline trimming cut 4 bases from V and 4 bases from J; bases unmatched to any gene: 1. CDR1 and CDR2 from the germline V gene are SGHNT and YYREEE (reference sequence). There are 12 residues in the CDR3. The CDR3 DNA reads as TGTGCCAGCAGCCCAGGGGGCACTGAAGCTTTCTTT. Amino acid sequence: CASSPGGTEAFF.

The J gene is TRBJ2-2, the V gene TRBV14; D gene ambiguous. From germline, CDR1 is SGHDN and CDR2 FVKESK. CDR3 size: 13 residues. V was shortened by 0 bases and J by 6 bases, with 5 bases between the two germline ends. In nucleotides, the CDR3 is TGTGCCAGCAGCCAAGATCTTTCCGGGGAGCTGTTTTTT. It is translated as CASSQDLSGELFF.

The chain recombines TRBV11-2 with TRBJ2-1; D gene ambiguous. V lost 0 bases to trimming and J lost 2 bases, with 8 bases between them. Germline V gene sequence: CDR1 SGHAT, CDR2 FQNNGV. The CDR3 is 15 amino acids. Here the CDR3 DNA reads TGTGCCAGCAGCTTAGACGTGGGCGCCTACAATGAGCAGTTCTTC. As protein: CASSLDVGAYNEQFF.

The rearrangement joins TRBV2 to TRBJ1-1; 10 nucleotides align to TRBD1. J gave up 1 base and V 8 bases, and 4 bases lay outside the gene matches. The CDR3 sequence is 14 residues long. Germline lookup yields CDR1 SNHLY and CDR2 FYNNEI. The CDR3 here is CASLGTGENTEAFF. CDR3 nucleotide sequence: TGTGCCAGCCTTGGGACAGGGGAGAACACTGAAGCTTTCTTT.

V and J are TRBV14 and TRBJ2-3; no clear D gene. The germline CDR1 and CDR2 sequences are SGHDN and FVKESK. There are 14 residues in the CDR3. V dropped 1 base and J dropped 5 bases, with 10 bases sitting between them. CDR3 amino acids: CASSQVQVEDTQYF. CDR3 in DNA: TGTGCCAGCAGCCAAGTGCAGGTTGAAGATACGCAGTATTTT.

This chain links TRBV28 with TRBJ2-5, with a possible D match to TRBD2 (5 bases). The CDR3 loop spans 15 amino acids. The V gene's germline CDR1 is MDHEN and CDR2 SYDVKM. Trimming left V 5 bases short and J 6 bases short, with 19 bases between. CDR3 protein: CASSATTGRRQTQYF. In nucleotides, the CDR3 is TGTGCCAGCAGTGCGACTACCGGCCGCAGGCAGACCCAGTACTTC.

This chain uses TRBV5-4 with TRBJ2-1; tentative D call: TRBD2 (6 bases). The CDR3 is 15 amino acids. Germline V gene lookup returns CDR1 SGHNT and CDR2 YYREEE (reference sequence). V lost 0 bases to trimming and J lost 4 bases, with 11 bases between them. This CDR3 is CASSLALGGYNEQFF. DNA for the CDR3: TGTGCCAGCAGCTTGGCACTTGGAGGGTACAATGAGCAGTTCTTC.

This chain connects TRBV6-4 to TRBJ2-1; 12 nucleotides agree with TRBD2. CDR1 is MRHNA, CDR2 SNTAGT, per germline. CDR3 length: 15 residues. V lost 2 bases and J lost 4; bases outside the gene matches: 0. As DNA, the CDR3 is TGTGCCAGCAGTGACGGACTAGCGGGGTACAATGAGCAGTTCTTC. Its translation: CASSDGLAGYNEQFF.

The chain has TRBV7-9 and TRBJ2-3, with D perhaps TRBD2 (5 bases). V lost 0 bases to trimming and J lost 0 bases, with 13 bases between them. This CDR3 is 17 amino acids long. CDR1 and CDR2 (germline): SEHNR, FQNEAQ (reference sequence). The CDR3 nucleotides read TGTGCCAGCAGCTTAGCGGTGCTAGCCACTAGCACAGATACGCAGTATTTT. This codes for CASSLAVLATSTDTQYF. Full variable domain (missing parts from reference TRBV7-9 and TRBJ2-3): DTGVSQNPRHKITKRGQNVTFRCDPISEHNRLYWYRQTLGQGPEFLTYFQNEAQLEKSRLLSDRFSAERPKGSFSTLEIQRTEQGDSAMYLCASSLAVLATSTDTQYFGPGTRLTVL.

The rearrangement uses TRBV27 and TRBJ2-7; 10 bases align to TRBD1. CDR1 is MNHEY, CDR2 SMNVEV, per germline (reference sequence). V shed 9 bases and J 3 bases; nucleotides not matched to a gene: 5. CDR3 size: 13 residues. For the CDR3, the DNA is TGTGCCAGTTCTTGGGACAGGGGCTACGAGCAGTACTTC. Translation gives CASSWDRGYEQYF.

J is TRBJ2-6 and V is TRBV7-6; 8 bases match TRBD1. Germline CDR1 reads SGHVS; CDR2 reads FNYEAQ. This CDR3 has 20 residues. V was clipped by 1 base and J by 4 bases; unmatched bases: 15. The CDR3 DNA is TGTGCCAGCAGCTTAGTCCTCAGGGGGCGGTCTACTCCCGGGGCCAACGTCCTGACTTTC. Translating gives CASSLVLRGRSTPGANVLTF.

The chain recombines TRBV7-8 with TRBJ1-1, with a possible D match to TRBD1 (5 bases). The CDR3 is made up of 15 amino acids. V was trimmed by 5 bases and J by 3 bases, leaving 16 bases between them. The V gene's germline CDR1 is SGHVS and CDR2 FQNEAQ. The CDR3 loop reads CASSPRQPWDTEAFF. CDR3 bases: TGTGCCAGCAGCCCCCGACAGCCGTGGGACACTGAAGCTTTCTTT. Full variable domain (remainder filled in from reference TRBV7-8 and TRBJ1-1): GAGVSQSPRYKVAKRGQDVALRCDPISGHVSLFWYQQALGQGPEFLTYFQNEAQLDKSGLPSDRFFAERPEGSVSTLKIQRTQQEDSAVYLCASSPRQPWDTEAFFGQGTRLTVV.

The chain couples TRBV5-1 to TRBJ1-4, with D tentatively TRBD1 (6 bases). CDR1 and CDR2 (germline): SGHRS, YFSETQ. The CDR3 loop spans 14 amino acids. V was trimmed by 4 bases and J by 4 bases, leaving 11 bases between them. The CDR3 DNA follows: TGCGCCAGCAGCATGGACAGAGTTAATGAAAAACTGTTTTTT. This codes for CASSMDRVNEKLFF.

The CDR3 protein is CASGGLAGGPDTQYF. CDR3 DNA sequence: TGTGCCAGTGGGGGACTAGCGGGAGGCCCAGATACGCAGTATTTT. V is TRBV19 and J is TRBJ2-3, with 15 bases fitting TRBD2. V trimming: 8 bases; J trimming: 4 bases; junction bases outside the gene matches: 4. CDR3 length: 15 residues. Per germline, CDR1 LNHDA and CDR2 SQIVND (reference sequence).

This sequence joins TRBV18 and TRBJ2-5, with 9 bases aligning to TRBD1. Germline lookup yields CDR1 KGHSH and CDR2 LQKENI. V lost 3 bases and J lost 5; bases outside the gene matches: 7. The CDR3 spans 15 residues. The CDR3 is CASSPPGTGRETQYF. In DNA form, the CDR3 reads TGTGCCAGCTCACCCCCCGGGACAGGGAGGGAGACCCAGTACTTC.

This chain joins TRBV2 and TRBJ2-5; D is possibly TRBD2 (6 bases). Per germline, CDR1 SNHLY and CDR2 FYNNEI. Between the trimmed V and J ends, which lost 6 bases and 3 bases, there was a span of 17 bases. The CDR3 has 15 amino acids. CDR3: CASSPPGWEEETQYF. CDR3 DNA sequence: TGTGCCAGCAGCCCCCCGGGGTGGGAGGAAGAGACCCAGTACTTC.

The chain joins TRBV23-1 to TRBJ2-4; possible D gene TRBD2, 6 bases. TRBV23-1 is given ORF status, its function remaining uncertain. Trimming shortened V by 0 bases and J by 16 bases, and 13 bases separated the two germline ends. This CDR3 has 12 amino acids. CDR3 in DNA: TGCGCCAGCAGTCAATCCGGGGTGGGGGGTTACTTC. Translating it yields CASSQSGVGGYF.

In nucleotides, the CDR3 is TGTGCCAGCAGCGGGGGACTAGCGGGAGACTACGAGCAGTACTTC. Translated: CASSGGLAGDYEQYF. V usage is TRBV9 and J usage is TRBJ2-7; 14 nucleotides align to TRBD2. Trimming at V came to 3 bases and at J to 3 bases, leaving 2 bases not matched to a gene. The CDR3 covers 15 residues. Germline-derived CDR1 and CDR2 are SGDLS and YYNGEE.

The CDR3 protein is CASSTLDREISYEQYF. For the CDR3, the DNA is TGTGCCAGCAGCACTCTCGACAGGGAGATCTCCTACGAGCAGTACTTC. The chain recombines TRBV7-6 with TRBJ2-7, with TRBD1 matching 7 bases. V gave up 5 bases and J gave up 0 bases; unmatched junction bases: 10. There are 16 residues in the CDR3. CDR1 is SGHVS and CDR2 is FNYEAQ in the germline V gene.